A single T cell receptor (beta chain) is shown here with its context. Its specificity is not known. Germline CDR1 reads MNHEY; CDR2 reads SVGAGI. The CDR3 sequence is 13 residues long. V was pared by 8 bases and J by 1 base, with 9 bases between. These data belong to a study of beta chain features in type 1 diabetes. The entirety of the isolated RNA underwent reverse transcription, so expressed TCRB transcripts were sequenced. Generated by immunoSEQ multiplex PCR, the TCRdb table keeps only in-frame clones and is missing some. The sample shows roughly 380,000 clones, around a fifth of them seen only once. Staining for CD45RO/CCR7/CD25/CD127/CD95/CD27 allowed sorting of CD4+ naive, central memory, regulatory and stem cell-like memory cells. Study outcomes and limitations: More deletions and fewer insertions at VDJ junctions were seen in type 1 diabetes patients.

J is TRBJ2-4 and V is TRBV6-5; perhaps TRBD1 as D (5 bases). The TCR comes from a woman between 18 and 29 years old in good health. Sequenced: naive CD4+ T cells from blood. CDR3 in amino acids: CASDSHAKNIQYF. The CDR3 DNA reads TGTGCCAGCGACAGTCATGCCAAAAACATTCAGTACTTC.